This T cell receptor (beta chain) was sequenced during a study of blood T cell repertoires in COVID-19. V gave up 5 bases and J gave up 0 bases, with 16 bases separating them. Germline-derived CDR1 and CDR2 are SGHTA and FQGNSA. The CDR3 has 16 amino acids. The data were produced by immunoSEQ multiplex PCR, yet TCRdb's version contains in-frame clones alone and is incomplete. The profile shows roughly 160,000 clones, 83% of them singletons. The TCR comes from a woman of 80 years or more with acute or convalescent COVID-19. J is TRBJ1-2 and V is TRBV7-2, with D unresolved. The source material was peripheral blood. DNA for the CDR3: TGTGCCAGCAGCAAACGCCTGGCGGCTACTAACTATGGCTACACCTTC. This sequence encodes CASSKRLAATNYGYTF.